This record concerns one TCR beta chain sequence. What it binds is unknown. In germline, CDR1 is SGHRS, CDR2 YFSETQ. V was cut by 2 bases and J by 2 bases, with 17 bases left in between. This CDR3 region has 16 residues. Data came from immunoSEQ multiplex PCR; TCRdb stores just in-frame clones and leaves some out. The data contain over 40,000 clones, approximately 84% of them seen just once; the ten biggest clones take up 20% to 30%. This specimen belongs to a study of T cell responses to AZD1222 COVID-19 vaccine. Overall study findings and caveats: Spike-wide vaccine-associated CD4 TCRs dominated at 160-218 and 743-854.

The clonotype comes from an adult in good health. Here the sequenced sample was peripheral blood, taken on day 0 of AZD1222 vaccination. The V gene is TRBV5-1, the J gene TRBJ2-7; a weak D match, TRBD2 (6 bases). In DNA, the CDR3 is TGCGCCAGCAGCTTTACAGGTGCGGGATTCACCTACGAGCAGTACTTC. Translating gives CASSFTGAGFTYEQYF. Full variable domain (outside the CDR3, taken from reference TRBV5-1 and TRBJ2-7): KAGVTQTPRYLIKTRGQQVTLSCSPISGHRSVSWYQQTPGQGLQFLFEYFSETQRNKGNFPGRFSGRQFSNSRSEMNVSTLELGDSALYLCASSFTGAGFTYEQYFGPGTRLTVT.